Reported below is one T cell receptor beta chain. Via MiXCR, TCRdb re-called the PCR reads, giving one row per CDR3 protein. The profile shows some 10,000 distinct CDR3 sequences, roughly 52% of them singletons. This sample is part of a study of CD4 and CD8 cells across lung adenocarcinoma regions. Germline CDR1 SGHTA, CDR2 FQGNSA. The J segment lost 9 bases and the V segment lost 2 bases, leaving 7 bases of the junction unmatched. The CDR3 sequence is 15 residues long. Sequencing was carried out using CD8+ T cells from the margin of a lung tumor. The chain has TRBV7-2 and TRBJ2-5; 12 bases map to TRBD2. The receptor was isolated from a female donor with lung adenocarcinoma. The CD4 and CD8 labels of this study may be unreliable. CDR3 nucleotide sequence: TGTGCCAGCAGCTTATACCTAGCGGGAGGGCTGGCCCAGTACTTC. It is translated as CASSLYLAGGLAQYF.